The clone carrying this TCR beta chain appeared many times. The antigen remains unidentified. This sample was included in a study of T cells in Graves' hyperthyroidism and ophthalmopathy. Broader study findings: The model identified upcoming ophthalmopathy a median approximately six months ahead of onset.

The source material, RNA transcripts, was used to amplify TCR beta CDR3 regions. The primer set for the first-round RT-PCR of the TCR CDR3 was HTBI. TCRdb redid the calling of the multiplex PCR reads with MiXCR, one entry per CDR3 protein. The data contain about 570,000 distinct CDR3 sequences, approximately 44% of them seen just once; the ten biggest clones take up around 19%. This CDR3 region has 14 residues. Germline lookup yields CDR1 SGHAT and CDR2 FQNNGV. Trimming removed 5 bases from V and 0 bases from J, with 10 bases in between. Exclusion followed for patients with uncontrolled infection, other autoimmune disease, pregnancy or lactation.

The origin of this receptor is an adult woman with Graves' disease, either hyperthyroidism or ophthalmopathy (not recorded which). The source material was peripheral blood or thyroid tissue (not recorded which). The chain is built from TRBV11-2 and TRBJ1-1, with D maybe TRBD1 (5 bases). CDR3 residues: CASSGTVMNTEAFF. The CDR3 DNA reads TGTGCCAGCAGCGGGACGGTGATGAACACTGAAGCTTTCTTT.